What follows is one TCR beta chain and its context. Trimming took off 6 bases at V and 6 bases at J, with 8 bases between the two ends. The CDR3 extends over 11 amino acids. The germline V gene has CDR1 MNHNS and CDR2 SASEGT. PCR was performed using 60 Vbeta and 13 Jbeta primers. Data came from immunoSEQ multiplex PCR; TCRdb stores just in-frame clones and leaves some out. The sample yields about 120,000 clones, 81% seen once. This sample stems from a study of cytomegalovirus exposure and HLA in healthy donors. Specimen: PBMCs. This receptor was taken from a young man in good health and CMV-seropositive. The chain uses TRBV6-1 and TRBJ1-1, with unresolved D. CDR3 region: CASSVGSEAFF. CDR3 DNA sequence: TGTGCCAGCAGCGTCGGTTCTGAAGCTTTCTTT.